What follows are 32 T cell receptor beta chains derived from one specimen sequenced in a study of CD8 T cells in Susac syndrome. RNA amounts of 0.5 to 1 ug underwent reverse transcription with random hexamers. In TCRdb, the immunoSEQ multiplex PCR reads were re-called with MiXCR into one record per CDR3 protein. The data show under 350,000 distinct CDR3 sequences, with 92% seen just once and 0.06% to 0.075% held by the top ten. The sample consisted of CD4+ T cells from PBMCs. These receptors originate from a human donor with multiple sclerosis.

The V and J genes are TRBV9 and TRBJ2-1; TRBD2 matches at 9 bases. The CDR3 contains 17 residues. The germline V gene encodes CDR1 SGDLS and CDR2 YYNGEE. The V gene end was trimmed by 4 bases and the J gene end by 0 bases; junction bases not matched to a gene: 8. CDR3 sequence reads: CASSPGLANTSYNEQFF. In nucleotides, the CDR3 is TGTGCCAGCAGCCCCGGACTAGCGAATACCTCCTACAATGAGCAGTTCTTC.

This chain uses TRBV6-2 or TRBV6-3 with TRBJ2-1, with D perhaps TRBD2 (6 bases). The CDR3 consists of 11 residues. Germline V gene lookup returns CDR1 MNHEY and CDR2 SVGEGT. The ends were cut back, 2 bases at V and 16 bases at J, with 12 bases in the middle. The CDR3: CASSYGGLSFF. The CDR3 coding sequence is TGTGCCAGCAGTTACGGGGGACTCTCCTTCTTC.

The chain uses TRBV18 and TRBJ2-2; no firm D call. The germline V and J ends were trimmed by 3 bases and 1 base, with 12 bases remaining between them. The CDR3 has 16 residues. Looked up from germline, CDR1 is KGHSH and CDR2 is LQKENI. The CDR3 reads CASSPRGSLNTGELFF. CDR3 bases: TGTGCCAGCTCACCGCGCGGATCATTGAACACCGGGGAGCTGTTTTTT.

This sequence joins TRBV5-6 and TRBJ2-1; 15 nucleotides align to TRBD2. CDR3 length: 17 residues. The ends lost 0 bases at V and 8 bases at J; junction bases unmatched: 6. Germline V lookup: CDR1 SGHDT, CDR2 YYEEEE. This CDR3 is CASSLAPGLAGGDEQFF. The DNA for the CDR3 is TGTGCCAGCAGCTTGGCCCCGGGACTAGCGGGAGGAGATGAGCAGTTCTTC.

This clonotype was counted only a few times. Compared with germline, one end of the junction differs, possibly owing to a read error. The genes are TRBV12-3 or TRBV12-4 and TRBJ2-5, with D hard to call. The CDR3 totals 13 residues. The CDR3 loop is CASSFWTQETQYF. CDR3 DNA: TGTGCCAGTAGTTTTTGGACCCAAGAGACCCAGTACTTC.

The V gene is TRBV6-1, the J gene TRBJ1-5; D call uncertain. Germline loops: CDR1 MNHNS, CDR2 SASEGT. The CDR3 loop spans 14 amino acids. V lost 4 bases to trimming and J lost 1 base, with 8 bases between them. The CDR3 sequence: CASSVARSNQPQHF. The CDR3 DNA reads as TGTGCCAGCAGTGTCGCTAGGAGCAATCAGCCCCAGCATTTT.

The V gene is TRBV7-3, the J gene TRBJ2-2; the D gene is possibly TRBD2 (6 bases). Trimming stripped 5 bases from V and 1 base from J, with 14 bases between. CDR1 SGHTA and CDR2 FQGTGA come from the germline V gene. CDR3 length equals 16 residues. The CDR3 coding sequence is TGTGCCAGCAGCCGATTTGGCGGGGTGAACACCGGGGAGCTGTTTTTT. This encodes CASSRFGGVNTGELFF.

The chain carries TRBV12-3 or TRBV12-4 and TRBJ1-2; no reliable D call. Trimming took 4 bases from V and 8 from J, leaving 23 bases between them. The length of the CDR3 is 16 residues. This CDR3 reads CASSSNTGGPGRGYTF. Here the CDR3 DNA reads TGTGCCAGCAGTTCAAACACCGGAGGACCAGGACGAGGCTACACCTTC.

The chain employs TRBV20-1 and TRBJ1-1, with D tentatively TRBD1 (6 bases). The V end was cut by 0 bases, the J end by 7 bases, with 18 bases between. The germline gives CDR1 DFQATT, CDR2 SNEGSKA (reference sequence). The CDR3 is 15 amino acids. The CDR3 is CSARDYRDRIHEAFF. CDR3 coding DNA: TGCAGTGCTAGAGATTATCGTGACAGGATTCATGAAGCTTTCTTT.

The chain uses TRBV6-5 and TRBJ2-7; a possible D gene is TRBD2 (5 bases). The germline V gene has CDR1 MNHEY and CDR2 SVGAGI. This CDR3 is 13 amino acids long. V was trimmed by 8 bases and J by 2 bases, leaving 13 bases between them. CDR3 residues: CASSSRGPYEQYF. CDR3 sequence (DNA): TGTGCCAGCTCAAGCAGAGGGCCCTACGAGCAGTACTTC.

The chain combines TRBV25-1 with TRBJ2-5; 7 bases align to TRBD2. The V and J ends lost 4 bases and 4 bases, in that order; junction bases with no gene match: 9. The CDR3 runs to 15 residues. Germline assignment: CDR1 MGHDK and CDR2 SYGVNS. CDR3 region: CASSGGGSNGETQYF. In DNA, the CDR3 is TGTGCCAGCAGTGGGGGGGGAAGTAACGGAGAGACCCAGTACTTC.

This chain joins TRBV7-3 and TRBJ2-2; D is undetermined. CDR3 size: 16 residues. Per the germline V gene, CDR1 is SGHTA and CDR2 is FQGTGA. Trimming shortened V by 5 bases and J by 0 bases, and 13 bases separated the two germline ends. The DNA of the CDR3 is TGTGCCAGCAGCCCGATGATGTCGGCGAACACCGGGGAGCTGTTTTTT. The encoded protein is CASSPMMSANTGELFF.

The chain recombines TRBV6-6 with TRBJ1-2, with unresolved D. The V and J ends lost 5 bases and 8 bases respectively, with 18 bases between them. The CDR3 has 14 residues. Germline values: CDR1 MNHNY, CDR2 SVGAGI (reference sequence). DNA of the CDR3: TGTGCCAGCAGTACCCCCGCGACCGGCGGGGGCTACACCTTC. Translation: CASSTPATGGGYTF.

This chain connects TRBV6-2 or TRBV6-3 to TRBJ2-3; 9 bases match TRBD2. The germline gives CDR1 MNHEY, CDR2 SVGEGT. This CDR3 comprises 13 residues. The ends lost 6 bases at V and 4 bases at J; junction bases unmatched: 2. The DNA of the CDR3 is TGTGCCAGCAGAGCGGGAGGCGCAGATACGCAGTATTTT. It yields the protein CASRAGGADTQYF.

The chain employs TRBV20-1 and TRBJ2-5, with 9 bases lining up with TRBD2. This CDR3 spans 15 amino acids. Germline V lookup: CDR1 DFQATT, CDR2 SNEGSKA (reference sequence). V shed 0 bases and J 4 bases; nucleotides not matched to a gene: 6. DNA for the CDR3: TGCAGTGCTAGAGATGCGGGGGGGCCCCGAGAGACCCAGTACTTC. It is translated as CSARDAGGPRETQYF.

V gene TRBV7-9 combines with J gene TRBJ2-3; D gene uncertain. The CDR3 covers 15 residues. The V end was cut by 6 bases, the J end by 0 bases, with 13 bases between. CDR1 is SEHNR, CDR2 FQNEAQ, per germline (reference sequence). The CDR3 nucleotides are TGTGCCAGCAGACCGAGGTACATTAGCACAGATACGCAGTATTTT. It yields the protein CASRPRYISTDTQYF. Full variable domain (missing parts from reference TRBV7-9 and TRBJ2-3): DTGVSQNPRHKITKRGQNVTFRCDPISEHNRLYWYRQTLGQGPEFLTYFQNEAQLEKSRLLSDRFSAERPKGSFSTLEIQRTEQGDSAMYLCASRPRYISTDTQYFGPGTRLTVL.

CDR3 nucleotides: TGTGCCAGCAGCTTAACGTCTCGGGGGCTTAGAGGCACCGGGGAGCTGTTTTTT. This sequence encodes CASSLTSRGLRGTGELFF. V and J are TRBV7-3 and TRBJ2-2; either TRBD1 or TRBD2 may supply D (6 bases each). From germline, CDR1 is SGHTA and CDR2 FQGTGA. V dropped 0 bases and J dropped 4 bases, with 18 bases sitting between them. The CDR3 contains 18 residues.

The CDR3 coding sequence is TGCGCCAGCAGCCAAGAGATAGGTGGGGGCCGGTCTTACGAGCAGTACTTC. Protein: CASSQEIGGGRSYEQYF. The chain recombines TRBV4-3 with TRBJ2-7, with D possibly matching TRBD1 (6 bases). The germline gives CDR1 LGHNA, CDR2 YSLEER. The CDR3 covers 17 residues. V gave up 0 bases and J gave up 4 bases, with 19 bases separating them.

This clonotype was counted a single time. The rearrangement joins TRBV4-1 to TRBJ2-3; D is uncertain. This CDR3 region has 16 residues. V lost 1 base, J lost 6 bases, and 17 bases lay in between. Germline V gene lookup returns CDR1 MGHRA and CDR2 YSYEKL. The CDR3 bases are TGCGCCAGCAGCCAAGCCCCGTCTGCCAGATCGGATACGCAGTATTTT. It specifies CASSQAPSARSDTQYF.

The chain links TRBV18 to TRBJ2-7; possibly TRBD1 for D (6 bases). The CDR3 loop spans 14 amino acids. Trimming pared 1 base from V and 3 bases from J, leaving 10 bases between. Per the germline V gene, CDR1 is KGHSH and CDR2 is LQKENI. The CDR3 coding sequence is TGTGCCAGCTCACCACGGACAGCAAACTACGAGCAGTACTTC. Its protein is CASSPRTANYEQYF.

The chain combines TRBV19 with TRBJ2-1, with TRBD2 matching over 13 bases. The J segment lost 7 bases and the V segment lost 3 bases, leaving 6 bases of the junction unmatched. CDR3 length: 16 amino acids. Germline V lookup: CDR1 LNHDA, CDR2 SQIVND (reference sequence). Written as DNA, the CDR3 is TGTGCCAGTAGTATCACTAGCGGGAGGGCCACAAATGAGCAGTTCTTC. As protein: CASSITSGRATNEQFF.

The rearrangement uses TRBV29-1 and TRBJ1-1, with D maybe TRBD1 (5 bases). The CDR3 spans 13 residues. V lost 4 bases to trimming and J lost 1 base, with 10 bases between them. The germline V gene encodes CDR1 SQVTM and CDR2 ANQGSEA. CDR3 sequence: CSVGRERNTEAFF. For the CDR3, the DNA is TGCAGCGTTGGCAGGGAGAGGAACACTGAAGCTTTCTTT.

The chain recombines TRBV29-1 with TRBJ2-2, with 9 bases matching TRBD1. The CDR3 consists of 13 residues. The junction had 2 bases not matched to a gene; V was cut back by 7 bases and J by 2 bases. Per the germline V gene, CDR1 is SQVTM and CDR2 is ANQGSEA. In nucleotides, the CDR3 is TGCAGCGGGGGACAGGGTAACACCGGGGAGCTGTTTTTT. Translation: CSGGQGNTGELFF.

The V call is TRBV19, the J call TRBJ1-5; TRBD1 might be the D (5 bases). CDR3 size: 15 residues. Trimming cost V 4 bases and J 7 bases, with 17 bases left between them. Germline assignment: CDR1 LNHDA and CDR2 SQIVND (reference sequence). The CDR3 reads CASSSVLRGSQPQHF. The CDR3 nucleotides read TGTGCCAGTAGTAGTGTCTTAAGGGGTTCACAGCCCCAGCATTTT.

CDR3 sequence reads: CASSIGGWDRGDQPQHF. The CDR3, as DNA: TGTGCCAGTAGTATAGGGGGCTGGGACAGGGGGGATCAGCCCCAGCATTTT. The chain recombines TRBV19 with TRBJ1-5; 11 bases align to TRBD1. The germline CDR1 and CDR2 sequences are LNHDA and SQIVND (reference sequence). The CDR3 runs to 17 residues. With 1 base clipped from V and 5 bases from J, the junction kept 7 bases outside the gene matches.

This clonotype was observed once. The genes are TRBV3-1 and TRBJ1-5; D not resolved. V shed 1 base and J shed 9 bases, with 10 bases lying between them. There are 13 residues in the CDR3. Germline V CDR1 and CDR2: LGHDT, YNNKEL (reference sequence). The CDR3 nucleotides are TGTGCCAGCAGCCAAGGGCCTAATGCGCCCCAGCATTTT. Its protein product is CASSQGPNAPQHF.

The chain has TRBV6-4 and TRBJ1-5, with D hard to call. This CDR3 is 11 amino acids long. The germline gives CDR1 MRHNA, CDR2 SNTAGT. V gave up 5 bases and J gave up 5 bases, with 4 bases separating them. The CDR3 protein is CASSRYQPQHF. In DNA form, the CDR3 reads TGTGCCAGCAGTCGGTATCAGCCCCAGCATTTT.

CDR3 sequence: CSARLAGANEQYF. DNA of the CDR3: TGCAGTGCTAGACTAGCGGGTGCTAACGAGCAGTACTTC. The V call is TRBV20-1, the J call TRBJ2-7; 8 bases match TRBD2. The CDR3 totals 13 residues. Germline CDR1 reads DFQATT; CDR2 reads SNEGSKA (reference sequence). V dropped 2 bases and J dropped 5; count of bases not matched to a gene: 5.

The V and J genes are TRBV5-1 and TRBJ1-2, with a weak D call TRBD1 (5 bases). There are 15 residues in the CDR3. Germline CDR1 SGHRS, CDR2 YFSETQ. Trimming shortened V by 1 base and J by 4 bases, and 14 bases separated the two germline ends. The CDR3 here is CASSLNGAPGYGYTF. The CDR3 DNA is TGCGCCAGCAGCTTGAATGGGGCGCCGGGCTATGGCTACACCTTC.

As DNA, the CDR3 is TGTGCCAGCAGCGCCTCTAAGGGAGGCTACAATGAGCAGTTCTTC. Translation gives CASSASKGGYNEQFF. The gene calls are TRBV12-3 or TRBV12-4 and TRBJ2-1, with TRBD2 as a possible D gene (6 bases). The CDR3 totals 15 residues. Trimming took 6 bases from V and 3 from J, leaving 15 bases between them.

J is TRBJ1-1 and V is TRBV12-3 or TRBV12-4, with D uncertain. This CDR3 has 11 amino acids. Trimming took 5 bases from V and 4 from J, leaving 5 bases between them. The CDR3 reads CASSPRTEAFF. The CDR3, as DNA: TGTGCCAGCAGTCCCCGCACTGAAGCTTTCTTT.

This clonotype showed up just once. Here the CDR3 reads CASNMGHPNTGELFF. As DNA, the CDR3 is TGTGCCAGCAACATGGGACACCCGAACACCGGGGAGCTGTTTTTT. The rearrangement uses TRBV2 and TRBJ2-2; TRBD1 is a possible D gene (6 bases). V was shortened by 7 bases and J by 0 bases, with 12 bases between the two germline ends. This CDR3 is built from 15 residues. From germline, CDR1 is SNHLY and CDR2 FYNNEI.